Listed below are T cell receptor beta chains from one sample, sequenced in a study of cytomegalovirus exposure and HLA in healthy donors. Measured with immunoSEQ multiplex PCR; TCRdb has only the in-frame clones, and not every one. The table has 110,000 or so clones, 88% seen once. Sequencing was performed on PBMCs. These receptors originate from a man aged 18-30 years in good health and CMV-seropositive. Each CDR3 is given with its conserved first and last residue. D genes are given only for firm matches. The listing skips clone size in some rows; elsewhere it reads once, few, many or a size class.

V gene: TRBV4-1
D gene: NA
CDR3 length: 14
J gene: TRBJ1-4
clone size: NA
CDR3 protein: CASSHEGANEKLFF
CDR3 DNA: TGCGCCAGCAGCCATGAGGGCGCGAATGAAAAACTGTTTTTT

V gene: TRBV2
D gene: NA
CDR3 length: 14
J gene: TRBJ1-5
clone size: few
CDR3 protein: CASSEVGGNQPQHF
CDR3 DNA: TGTGCCAGCAGTGAAGTAGGGGGCAATCAGCCCCAGCATTTT

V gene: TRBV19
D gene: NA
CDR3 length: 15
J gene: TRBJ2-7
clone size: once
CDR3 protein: CASSIFSRGPYEQYF
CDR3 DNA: TGTGCCAGTAGTATTTTTTCCAGGGGACCCTACGAGCAGTACTTC

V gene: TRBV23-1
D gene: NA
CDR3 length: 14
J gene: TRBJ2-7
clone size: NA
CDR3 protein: CASRLLGQGSEQYF
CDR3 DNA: TGCGCCAGCAGATTGTTGGGGCAGGGAAGCGAGCAGTACTTC

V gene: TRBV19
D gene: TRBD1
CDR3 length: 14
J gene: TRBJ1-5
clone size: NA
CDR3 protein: CASSHGTGNQPQHF
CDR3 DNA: TGTGCCAGTAGTCACGGGACAGGGAATCAGCCCCAGCATTTT

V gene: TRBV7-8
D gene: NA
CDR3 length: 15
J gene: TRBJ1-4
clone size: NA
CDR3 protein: CASSLGPRESEKLFF
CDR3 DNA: TGTGCCAGCAGCTTAGGGCCGCGGGAGAGTGAAAAACTGTTTTTT

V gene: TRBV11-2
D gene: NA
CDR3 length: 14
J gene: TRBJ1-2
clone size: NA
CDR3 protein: CASSSLAVNYGYTF
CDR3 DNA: TGTGCCAGCAGCTCCCTGGCGGTTAACTATGGCTACACCTTC

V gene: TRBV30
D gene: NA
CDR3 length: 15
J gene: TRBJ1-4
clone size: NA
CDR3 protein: CAWSGLTASNEKLFF
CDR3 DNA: TGTGCCTGGAGTGGGTTGACAGCCTCTAATGAAAAACTGTTTTTT

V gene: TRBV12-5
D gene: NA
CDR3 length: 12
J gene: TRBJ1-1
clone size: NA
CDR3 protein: CASGPSNTEAFF
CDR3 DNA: TGTGCTAGTGGTCCTTCGAACACTGAAGCTTTCTTT

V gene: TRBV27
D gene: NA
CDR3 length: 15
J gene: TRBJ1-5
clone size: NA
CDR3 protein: CASSFNQLSNQPQHF
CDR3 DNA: TGTGCCAGCAGTTTTAATCAACTTAGCAATCAGCCCCAGCATTTT

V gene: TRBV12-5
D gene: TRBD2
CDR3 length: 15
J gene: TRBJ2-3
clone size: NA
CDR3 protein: CASALAGGATDTQYF
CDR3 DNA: TGTGCTAGTGCCTTAGCGGGGGGGGCCACAGATACGCAGTATTTT

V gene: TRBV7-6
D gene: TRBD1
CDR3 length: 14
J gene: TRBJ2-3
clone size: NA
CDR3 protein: CASSRGQVTDTQYF
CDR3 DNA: TGTGCCAGCAGCCGCGGACAGGTTACAGATACGCAGTATTTT

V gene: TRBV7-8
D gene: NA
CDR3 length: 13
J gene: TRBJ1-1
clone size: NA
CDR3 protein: CASSLTAPTEAFF
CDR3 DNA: TGTGCCAGCAGCTTAACTGCTCCGACTGAAGCTTTCTTT

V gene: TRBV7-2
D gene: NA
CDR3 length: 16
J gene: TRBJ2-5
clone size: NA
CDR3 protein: CASSPHRDLYQETQYF
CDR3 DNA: TGTGCCAGCAGCCCTCACAGGGACCTGTACCAAGAGACCCAGTACTTC

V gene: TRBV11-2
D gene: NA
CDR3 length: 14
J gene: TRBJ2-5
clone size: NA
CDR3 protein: CASSPSRGLETQYF
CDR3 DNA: TGTGCCAGCAGCCCCTCGCGCGGGTTGGAGACCCAGTACTTC

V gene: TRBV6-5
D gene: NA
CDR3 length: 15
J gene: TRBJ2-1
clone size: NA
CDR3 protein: CASSYLQGGDNEQFF
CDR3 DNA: TGTGCCAGCAGTTACCTACAGGGGGGGGACAATGAGCAGTTCTTC

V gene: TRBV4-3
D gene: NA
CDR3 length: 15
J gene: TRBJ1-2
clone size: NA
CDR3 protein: CASSQERETNYGYTF
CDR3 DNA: TGCGCCAGCAGCCAAGAGAGGGAGACTAACTATGGCTACACCTTC

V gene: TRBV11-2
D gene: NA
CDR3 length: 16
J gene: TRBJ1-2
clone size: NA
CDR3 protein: CASSLVYHGLNYGYTF
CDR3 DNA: TGTGCCAGCAGCTTAGTTTATCACGGACTTAACTATGGCTACACCTTC

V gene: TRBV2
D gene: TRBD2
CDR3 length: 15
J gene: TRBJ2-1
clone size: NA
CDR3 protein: CASSIVAGDGNEQFF
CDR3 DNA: TGTGCCAGCAGTATAGTAGCGGGGGACGGTAATGAGCAGTTCTTC

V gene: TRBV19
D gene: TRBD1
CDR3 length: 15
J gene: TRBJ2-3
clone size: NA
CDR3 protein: CASSTRTGGTDTQYF
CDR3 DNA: TGTGCCAGTAGTACCCGGACAGGGGGCACAGATACGCAGTATTTT

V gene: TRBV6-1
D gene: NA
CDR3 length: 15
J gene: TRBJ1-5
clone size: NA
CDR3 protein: CASSDSPGQLQPQHF
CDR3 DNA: TGTGCCAGCAGTGATTCCCCCGGACAGCTTCAGCCCCAGCATTTT

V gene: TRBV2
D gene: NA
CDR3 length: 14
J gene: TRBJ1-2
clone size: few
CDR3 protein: CANTGTRTNYGYTF
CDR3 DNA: TGTGCCAACACGGGGACAAGAACTAACTATGGCTACACCTTC

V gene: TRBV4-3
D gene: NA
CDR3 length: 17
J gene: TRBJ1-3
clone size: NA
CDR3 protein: CASSQALTGGSGNTIYF
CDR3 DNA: TGCGCCAGCAGCCAAGCCCTGACAGGAGGCTCTGGAAACACCATATATTTT

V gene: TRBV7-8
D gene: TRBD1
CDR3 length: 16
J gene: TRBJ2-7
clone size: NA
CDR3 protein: CASSLYNRGLTYEQYF
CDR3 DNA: TGTGCCAGCAGCTTATACAACAGGGGGCTAACCTACGAGCAGTACTTC

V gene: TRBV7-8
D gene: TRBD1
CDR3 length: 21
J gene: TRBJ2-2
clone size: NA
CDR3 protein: CASSFILAGADRAVGGGELFF
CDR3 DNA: TGTGCCAGCAGCTTCATCCTCGCAGGGGCTGACAGGGCTGTCGGTGGCGGGGAGCTGTTTTTT

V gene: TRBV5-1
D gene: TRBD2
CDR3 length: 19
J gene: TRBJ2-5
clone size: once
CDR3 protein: CASSLGAPLVGGDQETQYF
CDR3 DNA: TGCGCCAGCAGCTTGGGGGCCCCCCTGGTGGGGGGGGACCAAGAGACCCAGTACTTC

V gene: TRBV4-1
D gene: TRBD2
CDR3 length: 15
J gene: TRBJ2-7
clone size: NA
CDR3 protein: CASSLRAGGPYEQYF
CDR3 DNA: TGCGCCAGCAGCCTTAGAGCGGGGGGGCCATACGAGCAGTACTTC

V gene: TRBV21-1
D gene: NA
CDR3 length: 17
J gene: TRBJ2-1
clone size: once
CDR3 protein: CASSKEESGPGDNEQFF
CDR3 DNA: TGTGCCAGCAGCAAAGAGGAGTCTGGGCCAGGGGACAATGAGCAGTTCTTC

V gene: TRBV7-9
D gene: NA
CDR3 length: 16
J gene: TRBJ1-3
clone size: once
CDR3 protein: CASSLAGQVSGNTIYF
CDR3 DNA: TGTGCCAGCAGCTTAGCGGGGCAGGTCTCTGGAAACACCATATATTTT

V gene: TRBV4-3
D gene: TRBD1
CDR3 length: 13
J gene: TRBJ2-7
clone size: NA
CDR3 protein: CASSHGTGYEQYF
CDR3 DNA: TGCGCCAGCAGCCACGGGACAGGCTACGAGCAGTACTTC

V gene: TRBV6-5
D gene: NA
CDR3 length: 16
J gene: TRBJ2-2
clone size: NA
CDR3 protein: CASSYSRGGSTGELFF
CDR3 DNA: TGTGCCAGCAGTTACTCGAGAGGGGGTTCCACCGGGGAGCTGTTTTTT

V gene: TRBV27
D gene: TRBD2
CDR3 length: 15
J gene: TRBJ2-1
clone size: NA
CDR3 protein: CASSLQGGGANEQFF
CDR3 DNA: TGTGCCAGCAGTTTACAGGGCGGGGGGGCGAATGAGCAGTTCTTC

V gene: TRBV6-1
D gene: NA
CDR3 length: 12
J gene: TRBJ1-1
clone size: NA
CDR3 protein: CASSEGLGEAFF
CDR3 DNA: TGTGCCAGCAGTGAAGGTCTCGGGGAAGCTTTCTTT

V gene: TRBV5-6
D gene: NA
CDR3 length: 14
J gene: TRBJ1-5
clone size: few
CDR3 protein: CASSRSPDRGPQHF
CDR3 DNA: TGTGCCAGCAGCCGGTCTCCTGACCGCGGGCCCCAGCATTTT

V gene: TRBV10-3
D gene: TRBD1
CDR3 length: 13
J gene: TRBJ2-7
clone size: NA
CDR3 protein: CAIGRDREYEQYF
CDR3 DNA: TGTGCCATCGGCCGGGACAGGGAGTACGAGCAGTACTTC

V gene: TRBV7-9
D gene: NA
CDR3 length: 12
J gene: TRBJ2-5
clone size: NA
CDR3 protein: CASSLASETQYF
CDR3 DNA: TGTGCCAGCAGCTTAGCTTCGGAGACCCAGTACTTC

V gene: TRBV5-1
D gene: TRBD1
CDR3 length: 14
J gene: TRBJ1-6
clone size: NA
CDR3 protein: CASSFGQGQSPLHF
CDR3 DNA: TGCGCCAGCAGCTTCGGACAGGGACAGTCACCCCTCCACTTT

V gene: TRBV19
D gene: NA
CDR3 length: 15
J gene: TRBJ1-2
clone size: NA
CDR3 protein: CASTLGVVGVTGYTF
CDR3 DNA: TGTGCCAGTACCTTGGGAGTCGTCGGTGTCACTGGCTACACCTTC

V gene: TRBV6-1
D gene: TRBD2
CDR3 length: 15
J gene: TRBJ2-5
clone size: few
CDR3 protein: CASSELAGGPETQYF
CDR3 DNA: TGTGCCAGCAGTGAACTAGCGGGGGGGCCAGAGACCCAGTACTTC

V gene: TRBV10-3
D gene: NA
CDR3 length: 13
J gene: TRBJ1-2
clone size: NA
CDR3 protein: CAISEMGRSGYTF
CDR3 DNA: TGTGCCATCAGTGAGATGGGGAGGTCTGGCTACACCTTC

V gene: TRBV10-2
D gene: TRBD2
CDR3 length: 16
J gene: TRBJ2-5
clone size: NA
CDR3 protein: CASSIFSGGHQETQYF
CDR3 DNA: TGCGCCAGCAGTATTTTTTCGGGGGGACACCAAGAGACCCAGTACTTC

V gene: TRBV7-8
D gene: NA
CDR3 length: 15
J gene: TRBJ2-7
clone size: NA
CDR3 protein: CASSLVAQGEYEQYF
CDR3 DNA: TGTGCCAGCAGCTTAGTGGCACAGGGAGAGTACGAGCAGTACTTC

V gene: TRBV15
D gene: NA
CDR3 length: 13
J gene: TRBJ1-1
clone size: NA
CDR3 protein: CATSNGGITEAFF
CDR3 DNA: TGTGCCACCAGTAACGGGGGGATCACTGAAGCTTTCTTT

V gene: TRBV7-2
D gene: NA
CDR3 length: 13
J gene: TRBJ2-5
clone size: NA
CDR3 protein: CASSLGGRETQYF
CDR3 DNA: TGTGCCAGCAGCTTAGGGGGGAGGGAGACCCAGTACTTC

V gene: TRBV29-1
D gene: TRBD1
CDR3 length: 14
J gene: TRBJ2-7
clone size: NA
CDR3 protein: CSVEVQGTSYEQYF
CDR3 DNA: TGCAGCGTTGAAGTACAGGGGACGTCCTACGAGCAGTACTTC

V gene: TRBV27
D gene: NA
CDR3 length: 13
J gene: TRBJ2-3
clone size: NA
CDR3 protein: CASSLGRGDTQYF
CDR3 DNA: TGTGCCAGCAGCCTCGGACGGGGAGATACGCAGTATTTT

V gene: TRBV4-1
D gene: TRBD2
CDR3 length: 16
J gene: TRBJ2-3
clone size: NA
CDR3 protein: CASSSSSSGDTDTQYF
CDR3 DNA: TGCGCCAGCAGCTCCTCGAGTAGCGGGGATACAGATACGCAGTATTTT

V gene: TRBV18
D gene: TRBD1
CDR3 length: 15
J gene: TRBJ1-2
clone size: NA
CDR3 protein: CASSPRQGHNYGYTF
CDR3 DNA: TGTGCCAGCTCACCAAGACAGGGACATAACTATGGCTACACCTTC

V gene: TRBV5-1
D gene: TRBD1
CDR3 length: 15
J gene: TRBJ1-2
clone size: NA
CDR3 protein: CASSYQGQGSYGYTF
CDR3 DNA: TGCGCCAGCAGTTACCAGGGACAGGGAAGCTATGGCTACACCTTC

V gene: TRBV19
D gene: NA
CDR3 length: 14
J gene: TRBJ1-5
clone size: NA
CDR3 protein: CASSIRMGAQPQHF
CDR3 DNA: TGTGCCAGTAGTATCCGAATGGGGGCTCAGCCCCAGCATTTT

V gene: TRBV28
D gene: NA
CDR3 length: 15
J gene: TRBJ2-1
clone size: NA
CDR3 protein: CASSLSTVGYNEQFF
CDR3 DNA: TGTGCCAGCAGTTTATCGACAGTCGGCTACAATGAGCAGTTCTTC

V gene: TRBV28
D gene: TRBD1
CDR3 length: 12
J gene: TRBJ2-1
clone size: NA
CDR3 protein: CASSSSGQGQFF
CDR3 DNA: TGTGCCAGCAGTTCATCGGGACAGGGTCAGTTCTTC

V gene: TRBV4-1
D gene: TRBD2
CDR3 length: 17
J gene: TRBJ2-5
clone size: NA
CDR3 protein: CASSRTRGSGARETQYF
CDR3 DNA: TGCGCCAGCAGCCGAACTCGCGGTAGCGGGGCCCGGGAGACCCAGTACTTC